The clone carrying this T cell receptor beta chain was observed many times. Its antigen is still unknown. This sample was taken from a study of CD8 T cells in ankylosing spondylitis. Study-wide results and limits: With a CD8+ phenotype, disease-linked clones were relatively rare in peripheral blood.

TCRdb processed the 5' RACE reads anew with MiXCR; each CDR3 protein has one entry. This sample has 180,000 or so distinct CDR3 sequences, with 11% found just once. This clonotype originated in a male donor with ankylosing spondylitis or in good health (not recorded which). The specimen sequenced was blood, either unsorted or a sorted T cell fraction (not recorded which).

The CDR3 spells CASSLTNTYEQYF. DNA for the CDR3: TGTGCCAGCAGTCTAACGAATACCTACGAGCAGTACTTC. The chain recombines TRBV25-1 with TRBJ2-7; D is unclear. Germline lookup yields CDR1 MGHDK and CDR2 SYGVNS. Deletions cut 5 bases from V and 2 bases from J, with 10 bases between. This CDR3 has 13 residues.